This section outlines one T cell receptor (beta chain) sequence together with its context. This sample was included in a study of T cells after yellow fever vaccination. Researchers made TCR cDNA using 5'RACE template switching, and this step added a universal primer site and UMIs. TCRdb independently ran MiXCR on the 5' RACE reads; one entry per CDR3 protein. Of almost 600,000 distinct CDR3 sequences listed, less than 15% were seen once; the top ten hold roughly 13%. The V end lost 10 bases, the J end lost 8 bases, and 15 bases lay between the germline ends. The CDR3 contains 13 residues. Germline values: CDR1 WNHNN, CDR2 SYGVQD (reference sequence).

V and J are TRBV10-1 and TRBJ1-6, with a weak D call TRBD1 (6 bases). The TCR sequence derives from a man aged 30 to 45 who received the YFV17D yellow fever vaccine. The sample consisted of PBMCs, taken on the day of the yellow fever booster vaccination. CDR3 coding DNA: TGCGCCACCAACAGGGATCGGGATTCACCCCTCCACTTT. As protein: CATNRDRDSPLHF.